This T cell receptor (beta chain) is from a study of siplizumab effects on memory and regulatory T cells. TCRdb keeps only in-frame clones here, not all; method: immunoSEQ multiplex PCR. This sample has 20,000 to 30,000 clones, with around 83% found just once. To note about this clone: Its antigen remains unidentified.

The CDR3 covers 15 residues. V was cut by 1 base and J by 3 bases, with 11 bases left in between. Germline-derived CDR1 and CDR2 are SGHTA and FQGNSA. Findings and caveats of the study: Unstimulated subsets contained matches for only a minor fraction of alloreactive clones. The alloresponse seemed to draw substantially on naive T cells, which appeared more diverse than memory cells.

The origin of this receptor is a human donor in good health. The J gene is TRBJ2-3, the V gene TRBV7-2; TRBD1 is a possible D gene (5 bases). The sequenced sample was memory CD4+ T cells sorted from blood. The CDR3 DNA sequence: TGTGCCAGCAGCTTAGATTCAGGGTTGACAGATACGCAGTATTTT. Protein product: CASSLDSGLTDTQYF.